Sequencing of this T cell receptor (beta chain) was carried out in a study of T cells after yellow fever vaccination. This CDR3 contains 11 residues. Germline assignment: CDR1 SEHNR and CDR2 FQNEAQ (reference sequence). V was pared by 11 bases and J by 12 bases, with 17 bases between. This clonotype was counted a single time. TCRdb redid the calling of the 5' RACE reads with MiXCR, one entry per CDR3 protein. The profile shows about 240,000 distinct CDR3 sequences, less than 8.5% of them singletons. The source was CD4+ T cells sorted from PBMCs, collected 15 days after the yellow fever booster vaccination. The sequence was collected from a man between 25 and 39 years old who received the YFV17D yellow fever vaccine. V usage is TRBV7-9 and J usage is TRBJ2-1; D may be TRBD2 (7 bases). CDR3 in DNA: TGTGCCGGACGGGAGGACAGTTCGCAGTTCTTC. Translation: CAGREDSSQFF.